The 20 T cell receptor beta chains reported below all come from one sample, sequenced in a study of Ad26.COV2.S vaccination and SARS-CoV-2 variants. TCRdb's table, derived via immunoSEQ multiplex PCR, lists solely in-frame clones and lacks some. Of roughly 390,000 clones listed, around 85% are singletons. Noted treatment: some 19 received Ad26.COV2.S at low or high dose, single or two shots; about five received placebo; per-sample allocation not given. Specimens were obtained on day 63 following the first vaccine or placebo injection. Here the sequenced sample was peripheral blood, taken in a trial of Ad26.COV2.S vaccine versus placebo. Source of these receptors: a person aged 18 to 59 who received the Ad26.COV2.S COVID-19 vaccine or a placebo.

The J gene is TRBJ2-1, the V gene TRBV10-3; TRBD1 matches at 7 bases. Germline values: CDR1 ENHRY, CDR2 SYGVKD. The CDR3 totals 15 residues. The ends lost 6 bases at V and 4 bases at J; junction bases unmatched: 9. CDR3 amino acids: CAIREGTENYNEQFF. CDR3 sequence (DNA): TGTGCCATCAGAGAGGGGACAGAAAATTACAATGAGCAGTTCTTC.

CDR3 loop: CASSPTVTSGMINEQFF. CDR3 in DNA: TGTGCCAGCAGCCCTACTGTAACTAGCGGGATGATCAATGAGCAGTTCTTC. V is TRBV5-4 and J is TRBJ2-1, with 10 positions matching TRBD2. J gave up 6 bases and V 4 bases, and 13 bases lay outside the gene matches. The CDR3 consists of 17 residues. Per germline, CDR1 SGHNT and CDR2 YYREEE (reference sequence). Full variable domain (rest looked up from reference TRBV5-4 and TRBJ2-1): ETGVTQSPTHLIKTRGQQVTLRCSSQSGHNTVSWYQQALGQGPQFIFQYYREEENGRGNFPPRFSGLQFPNYSSELNVNALELDDSALYLCASSPTVTSGMINEQFFGPGTRLTVL.

This clone came up a few times. The rearrangement links TRBV27 to TRBJ2-2, with unresolved D. The CDR3 covers 13 residues. V dropped 5 bases and J dropped 5 bases, with 9 bases sitting between them. Germline CDR1 is MNHEY and CDR2 is SMNVEV (reference sequence). Here the CDR3 DNA reads TGTGCCAGCAGTAGGGTGTGGACCGGGGAGCTGTTTTTT. Translated: CASSRVWTGELFF.

The chain has TRBV2 and TRBJ2-3, with D unclear. V dropped 6 bases and J dropped 1 base, with 5 bases sitting between them. The CDR3 runs to 12 residues. Per the germline V gene, CDR1 is SNHLY and CDR2 is FYNNEI. CDR3 DNA sequence: TGTGCCAGCAGGACCCGCACAGATACGCAGTATTTT. The encoded protein is CASRTRTDTQYF.

This clone was detected only a few times. The chain uses TRBV15 and TRBJ2-7, with D possibly called TRBD1 or TRBD2 (5 bases each). Germline-derived CDR1 and CDR2 are LNHNV and YYDKDF (reference sequence). Trimming pared 5 bases from V and 3 bases from J, leaving 14 bases between. This CDR3 contains 14 residues. In DNA form, the CDR3 reads TGTGCCACCAGCTTGAGTAGGGGAGTCTACGAGCAGTACTTC. Protein sequence: CATSLSRGVYEQYF.

The chain links TRBV19 to TRBJ1-5; possible D gene TRBD1, 5 bases. Germline values: CDR1 LNHDA, CDR2 SQIVND (reference sequence). With 8 bases removed from V and 0 bases from J, the gap between germline ends came to 11 bases. The CDR3 is made up of 14 amino acids. CDR3 coding DNA: TGTGCCAGTGACGGGACGGTTAGCAATCAGCCCCAGCATTTT. The encoded protein is CASDGTVSNQPQHF.

The rearrangement uses TRBV4-1 and TRBJ2-6; the D is unclear. The CDR3 is 13 residues long. Germline assignment: CDR1 MGHRA and CDR2 YSYEKL. V was cut by 7 bases and J by 2 bases, with 6 bases left in between. The CDR3 DNA sequence: TGCGCCAGCAAAGGGCCTGGGGCCAACGTCCTGACTTTC. Amino acid sequence: CASKGPGANVLTF.

This chain connects TRBV3-1 (or the pseudogene TRBV3-2) to TRBJ2-2; D is undetermined. The CDR3 runs to 17 residues. The germline CDR1 and CDR2 sequences are LGHDT and YNNKEL (reference sequence). V was pared by 5 bases and J by 1 base, with 17 bases between. CDR3: CASSSRKRSMNTGELFF. Here the CDR3 DNA reads TGTGCCAGCAGCTCAAGGAAGAGAAGTATGAACACCGGGGAGCTGTTTTTT.

The chain combines TRBV18 with TRBJ1-1; 9 bases fit TRBD1. Trimming removed 4 bases from V and 4 bases from J; junction bases left unmatched: 4. The CDR3 is 14 amino acids. The germline gives CDR1 KGHSH, CDR2 LQKENI. DNA of the CDR3: TGTGCCAGCTCACGGGACAGGGCCGGCACTGAAGCTTTCTTT. Its translation: CASSRDRAGTEAFF.

The chain joins TRBV12-5 to TRBJ2-5, with TRBD2 matching over 10 bases. The CDR3 has 16 residues. With V trimmed by 6 bases and J by 3 bases, 10 bases remained unmatched. In germline, CDR1 is LGHNT, CDR2 FRNRAP. CDR3 sequence: CASGRGGSGGKETQYF. CDR3 nucleotides: TGTGCTAGTGGGCGTGGGGGTAGCGGGGGGAAAGAGACCCAGTACTTC.

The V and J genes are TRBV27 and TRBJ2-7; a possible D gene is TRBD2 (5 bases). Looked up from germline, CDR1 is MNHEY and CDR2 is SMNVEV (reference sequence). The V gene lost 5 bases and the J gene lost 2 bases, with 10 bases spanning the gap. CDR3 size: 13 residues. The CDR3 nucleotides read TGTGCCAGCAGTACGGGGAGCCCCTACGAGCAGTACTTC. This encodes CASSTGSPYEQYF.

The chain couples TRBV23-1 to TRBJ1-1; the D gene is possibly TRBD1 (5 bases). TRBV23-1 is an ORF, with its function uncertain. The length of the CDR3 is 16 residues. V was pared by 7 bases and J by 1 base, with 19 bases between. CDR3 bases: TGCGCCAGCAACCAGACAGTTGAACATGAGAACACTGAAGCTTTCTTT. This codes for CASNQTVEHENTEAFF.

The genes are TRBV2 and TRBJ2-5; the D gene is possibly TRBD2 (6 bases). Germline CDR1 and CDR2: SNHLY and FYNNEI. Trimming cost V 8 bases and J 2 bases, with 18 bases left between them. This CDR3 has 15 amino acids. The CDR3 nucleotides are TGTGCCAGCGGAGAGGGGCGGGACCGGCAAGAGACCCAGTACTTC. This encodes CASGEGRDRQETQYF. The entire variable domain, with the rest obtained from reference TRBV2 and TRBJ2-5, is as follows: EPEVTQTPSHQVTQMGQEVILRCVPISNHLYFYWYRQILGQKVEFLVSFYNNEISEKSEIFDDQFSVERPDGSNFTLKIRSTKLEDSAMYFCASGEGRDRQETQYFGPGTRLLVL.

This clone was observed a single time. The V gene is TRBV7-2, the J gene TRBJ2-3; 8 nucleotides match TRBD2. This CDR3 is 15 amino acids long. The V gene end was trimmed by 2 bases and the J gene end by 2 bases; junction bases not matched to a gene: 3. The V gene's germline CDR1 is SGHTA and CDR2 FQGNSA. DNA of the CDR3: TGTGCCAGCAGCTTATGGCGGGGGGTCACAGATACGCAGTATTTT. Protein product: CASSLWRGVTDTQYF.

This rearrangement joins TRBV5-4 to TRBJ1-6; D is unresolved. V lost 0 bases, J lost 7 bases, and 11 bases lay in between. This CDR3 contains 15 residues. Per germline, CDR1 SGHNT and CDR2 YYREEE (reference sequence). CDR3 in amino acids: CASSLDGESNSPLHF. The CDR3 DNA follows: TGTGCCAGCAGCTTGGACGGCGAAAGCAATTCACCCCTCCACTTT.

The rearrangement uses TRBV10-3 and TRBJ2-3, with TRBD1 matching 10 bases. Trimming removed 5 bases from V and 4 bases from J; junction bases left unmatched: 9. Germline loops: CDR1 ENHRY, CDR2 SYGVKD. CDR3 size: 16 residues. The CDR3 DNA sequence: TGTGCCATCAGTAAAATCGGGACAGGGGTTGCAGATACGCAGTATTTT. It specifies CAISKIGTGVADTQYF.

This rearrangement joins TRBV4-1 to TRBJ2-7; D is possibly TRBD1 or TRBD2 (5 bases each). Trimming stripped 2 bases from V and 4 bases from J, with 18 bases between. CDR3 length: 16 amino acids. Per germline, CDR1 MGHRA and CDR2 YSYEKL. CDR3 residues: CASSQHAGTEIYEQYF. The CDR3 DNA reads TGCGCCAGCAGCCAACATGCCGGGACGGAGATTTACGAGCAGTACTTC.

The chain couples TRBV18 to TRBJ1-1; 7 bases align to TRBD1. V lost 1 base to trimming and J lost 0 bases; unmatched junction nucleotides: 20. This CDR3 region has 21 residues. CDR1 KGHSH and CDR2 LQKENI come from the germline V gene. The CDR3 sequence is CASSPRLSDRAIREMNTEAFF. DNA of the CDR3: TGTGCCAGCTCACCACGATTATCTGACAGGGCGATACGGGAGATGAACACTGAAGCTTTCTTT.

The chain links TRBV14 to TRBJ1-1; tentatively, D is TRBD1 (6 bases). The length of the CDR3 is 16 residues. Germline V CDR1 and CDR2: SGHDN, FVKESK. Deletions cut 2 bases from V and 5 bases from J, with 18 bases between. The CDR3, as DNA: TGTGCCAGCAGCCAATACCCCTCCCGGGACACGACTGAAGCTTTCTTT. Translation gives CASSQYPSRDTTEAFF.

The CDR3 sequence: CASSQENSIGNTIYF. The CDR3 DNA follows: TGCGCCAGCAGCCAAGAAAATTCGATTGGAAACACCATATATTTT. The V gene is TRBV4-3, the J gene TRBJ1-3; D is ambiguous. Germline V gene lookup returns CDR1 LGHNA and CDR2 YSLEER. CDR3 length equals 15 residues. The V gene lost 0 bases and the J gene lost 3 bases, with 9 bases spanning the gap.